One and the same sample provided the 27 T cell receptor beta chains below, sequenced in a study of T cell responses to AZD1222 COVID-19 vaccine. This table comes from immunoSEQ multiplex PCR, and its TCRdb copy is limited to in-frame clones, with some not included. The data show some 90,000 clones, approximately 86% seen once. The source was peripheral blood, collected on day 0 of AZD1222 vaccination. The receptors were sampled from an adult in good health.

J is TRBJ1-5 and V is TRBV7-8; 7 bases fit TRBD1. The CDR3 has 15 amino acids. V shed 5 bases and J 5 bases; nucleotides not matched to a gene: 9. The germline gives CDR1 SGHVS, CDR2 FQNEAQ. DNA for the CDR3: TGTGCCAGCAGCGGGAACCGGGACAGATATCAGCCCCAGCATTTT. This encodes CASSGNRDRYQPQHF.

The chain employs TRBV7-9 and TRBJ1-6; no firm D call. Per germline, CDR1 SEHNR and CDR2 FQNEAQ (reference sequence). V lost 5 bases and J lost 9, with 23 bases in between. The CDR3 contains 17 residues. CDR3 region: CASSRPLGDMIGSPLHF. The CDR3 region has the DNA TGTGCCAGCAGCCGTCCGCTTGGGGATATGATAGGTTCACCCCTCCACTTT.

The count of this clone is one. The V gene is TRBV5-1, the J gene TRBJ2-7; D gene ambiguous. The length of the CDR3 is 14 residues. V lost 5 bases and J lost 1, with 13 bases in between. Germline V gene sequence: CDR1 SGHRS, CDR2 YFSETQ. The CDR3 coding sequence is TGCGCCAGCAGAATCCAGGACGGGTCCTACGAGCAGTACTTC. It is translated as CASRIQDGSYEQYF.

The V and J genes are TRBV15 and TRBJ1-2, with D tentatively TRBD1 (6 bases). Germline V gives CDR1 LNHNV, CDR2 YYDKDF (reference sequence). The CDR3 sequence is 12 residues long. V was shortened by 8 bases and J by 8 bases, with 15 bases between the two germline ends. The CDR3 reads CATGTPAEGYTF. Written as DNA, the CDR3 is TGTGCCACCGGGACACCGGCGGAGGGCTACACCTTC.

This clone was picked up one time. The J gene is TRBJ2-5, the V gene TRBV20-1; TRBD2 might be the D (5 bases). V was clipped by 3 bases and J by 5 bases, with 7 bases between them. The length of the CDR3 is 11 residues. CDR1 is DFQATT and CDR2 is SNEGSKA in the germline V gene (reference sequence). CDR3 sequence: CSARTGETQYF. CDR3 in DNA: TGCAGTGCTAGGACGGGGGAGACCCAGTACTTC.

The table lists this clone with a few counts. This rearrangement joins TRBV3-1 (or the pseudogene TRBV3-2) to TRBJ2-7; 7 positions agree with TRBD2. Germline CDR1 LGHDT, CDR2 YNNKEL (reference sequence). V was clipped by 0 bases and J by 0 bases; unmatched bases: 5. The CDR3 has 16 amino acids. The CDR3: CASSQDSPSGSYEQYF. In DNA, the CDR3 is TGTGCCAGCAGCCAAGATTCACCTAGCGGCTCCTACGAGCAGTACTTC.

This sequence joins TRBV30 and TRBJ2-7, with unresolved D. CDR3 length equals 14 residues. V gave up 0 bases and J gave up 2 bases, with 11 bases separating them. Germline-derived CDR1 and CDR2 are GTSNPN and SVGIG (reference sequence). In DNA form, the CDR3 reads TGTGCCTGGAGTGTAGGGCGCCCTACCTACGAGCAGTACTTC. Translating gives CAWSVGRPTYEQYF.

The chain combines TRBV19 with TRBJ1-4, with TRBD1 matching over 12 bases. Germline lookup yields CDR1 LNHDA and CDR2 SQIVND (reference sequence). This CDR3 has 18 residues. The V and J ends lost 5 bases and 7 bases, in that order; junction bases with no gene match: 14. CDR3 region: CASSLRFRDRGQGEKLFF. DNA for the CDR3: TGTGCCAGTAGTCTCCGATTCCGGGACAGGGGGCAAGGTGAAAAACTGTTTTTT.

The gene calls are TRBV7-2 and TRBJ2-2; TRBD1 might be the D (5 bases). Looked up from germline, CDR1 is SGHTA and CDR2 is FQGNSA. The CDR3 loop spans 16 amino acids. The V and J ends lost 2 bases and 4 bases respectively, with 14 bases between them. The CDR3 sequence: CASSLWGRVSTGELFF. The CDR3 DNA is TGTGCCAGCAGCTTATGGGGCAGGGTCAGCACCGGGGAGCTGTTTTTT.

The chain recombines TRBV5-4 with TRBJ2-4; D not resolved. The CDR3 length is 14 residues. The germline V and J ends were trimmed by 4 bases and 1 base, with 9 bases remaining between them. Germline V gives CDR1 SGHNT, CDR2 YYREEE (reference sequence). The CDR3 reads CASSRWVAKNIQYF. DNA of the CDR3: TGTGCCAGCAGCCGGTGGGTTGCCAAAAACATTCAGTACTTC.

This clone was counted a few times. The chain has TRBV6-2 or TRBV6-3 and TRBJ2-1; 7 bases are a match to TRBD2. The V and J ends lost 0 bases and 3 bases, in that order; junction bases with no gene match: 8. Germline V CDR1 and CDR2: MNHEY, SVGEGT. The CDR3 covers 17 residues. The CDR3 sequence is CASSYSPPSGIYNEQFF. In DNA form, the CDR3 reads TGTGCCAGCAGTTACTCCCCGCCTAGCGGAATCTACAATGAGCAGTTCTTC.

The J gene is TRBJ2-2, the V gene TRBV7-9; D is uncertain. There are 12 residues in the CDR3. Per the germline V gene, CDR1 is SEHNR and CDR2 is FQNEAQ (reference sequence). The V gene lost 7 bases and the J gene lost 3 bases, with 6 bases spanning the gap. The CDR3 spells CASKSDTGELFF. The CDR3 region has the DNA TGTGCCAGCAAGTCGGACACCGGGGAGCTGTTTTTT. Full variable domain (remainder filled in from reference TRBV7-9 and TRBJ2-2): DTGVSQNPRHKITKRGQNVTFRCDPISEHNRLYWYRQTLGQGPEFLTYFQNEAQLEKSRLLSDRFSAERPKGSFSTLEIQRTEQGDSAMYLCASKSDTGELFFGEGSRLTVL.

The rearrangement uses TRBV29-1 and TRBJ2-1; weak D call: TRBD2 (6 bases). Germline lookup yields CDR1 SQVTM and CDR2 ANQGSEA. V was trimmed by 6 bases and J by 6 bases, leaving 9 bases between them. The CDR3 length is 11 residues. The CDR3 loop is CSVRGFNEQFF. DNA of the CDR3: TGCAGCGTGCGGGGCTTCAATGAGCAGTTCTTC.

This chain links TRBV28 with TRBJ2-5, with D maybe TRBD1 (7 bases). Germline V gene sequence: CDR1 MDHEN, CDR2 SYDVKM. V was clipped by 4 bases and J by 5 bases, with 17 bases between them. The CDR3 has 15 amino acids. The DNA for the CDR3 is TGTGCCAGCAGTTCGGACAGGAGGGGTCTTGAGACCCAGTACTTC. Translating it yields CASSSDRRGLETQYF.

The chain employs TRBV9 and TRBJ1-4; no reliable D call. Trimming removed 6 bases at V and 10 bases at J, with 22 bases between. The germline gives CDR1 SGDLS, CDR2 YYNGEE. This CDR3 has 15 residues. The CDR3, as DNA: TGTGCCAGCATCCCAGGTCAATTGGGAAAGGGAAAACTGTTTTTT. Translated: CASIPGQLGKGKLFF.

The rearrangement uses TRBV24-1 and TRBJ2-5; 8 bases agree with TRBD2. Looked up from germline, CDR1 is KGHDR and CDR2 is SFDVKD. CDR3 length: 15 amino acids. Trimming removed 5 bases from V and 1 base from J; junction bases left unmatched: 5. CDR3 sequence: CATSGPRGGQETQYF. CDR3 in DNA: TGTGCCACCAGTGGCCCACGGGGGGGCCAAGAGACCCAGTACTTC.

CDR3 in DNA: TGCGCCAGCAGCCAAGATCAGGCAGGGACAGGGAATCAGCCCCAGCATTTT. Translation: CASSQDQAGTGNQPQHF. V and J are TRBV4-3 and TRBJ1-5; 9 nucleotides agree with TRBD1. V lost 0 bases and J lost 4; bases outside the gene matches: 7. CDR3 length equals 17 residues. The germline V gene has CDR1 LGHNA and CDR2 YSLEER.

The chain uses TRBV29-1 and TRBJ2-7; D is undetermined. The V and J ends lost 0 bases and 2 bases respectively, with 8 bases between them. Germline loops: CDR1 SQVTM, CDR2 ANQGSEA. There are 13 residues in the CDR3. CDR3 sequence: CSVEDGLTYEQYF. CDR3 nucleotides: TGCAGCGTTGAAGATGGCCTCACCTACGAGCAGTACTTC.

The genes are TRBV6-6 and TRBJ2-1; possible D gene TRBD2, 5 bases. Germline assignment: CDR1 MNHNY and CDR2 SVGAGI (reference sequence). The CDR3 sequence is 15 residues long. Trimming removed 4 bases from V and 9 bases from J, with 19 bases in between. CDR3 residues: CASSSLGPTSGEQFF. CDR3 bases: TGTGCCAGCAGTTCCCTCGGTCCCACGAGCGGTGAGCAGTTCTTC.

This chain joins TRBV6-4 and TRBJ2-2; possibly TRBD1 for D (5 bases). Trimming removed 9 bases from V and 4 bases from J, with 21 bases in between. Germline V gene sequence: CDR1 MRHNA, CDR2 SNTAGT. The CDR3 is made up of 16 amino acids. CDR3 DNA sequence: TGTGCCAGTAGACAAACAGGAGAGGTTAGCACCGGGGAGCTGTTTTTT. Protein sequence: CASRQTGEVSTGELFF.

DNA of the CDR3: TGTGCCAGCAGCCAACAGGGAGAGCAAGAGACCCAGTACTTC. It codes for CASSQQGEQETQYF. V and J are TRBV21-1 and TRBJ2-5; the table's D call, TRBD1, has no DNA check behind it. TRBV21-1 is listed as a pseudogene. The CDR3 covers 14 residues.

CDR3 in amino acids: CASIGTGGPNTEAFF. Here the CDR3 DNA reads TGTGCCAGCATTGGTACAGGCGGGCCGAACACTGAAGCTTTCTTT. The chain links TRBV27 to TRBJ1-1; tentative D call: TRBD1 (5 bases). Trimming took off 7 bases at V and 1 base at J, with 16 bases between the two ends. CDR3 size: 15 residues. Germline-derived CDR1 and CDR2 are MNHEY and SMNVEV (reference sequence).

This clone was detected a few times. The rearrangement joins TRBV27 to TRBJ1-5; D is unresolved. Germline CDR1 MNHEY, CDR2 SMNVEV (reference sequence). Trimming stripped 7 bases from V and 0 bases from J, with 13 bases between. The CDR3 is 15 residues long. CDR3 sequence (DNA): TGTGCCAGCAAGTCGGAGGGCGTTAGCAATCAGCCCCAGCATTTT. This encodes CASKSEGVSNQPQHF.

The J gene is TRBJ2-7, the V gene TRBV5-8; 12 bases map to TRBD1. J gave up 6 bases and V 4 bases, and 5 bases lay outside the gene matches. CDR3 length: 14 residues. The germline CDR1 and CDR2 sequences are SGHTS and YDEGEE. CDR3 DNA: TGTGCCAGCAGCGGGGACAGGGGGCGCGGCGAGCAGTACTTC. Translation: CASSGDRGRGEQYF.

This clone was seen a handful of times. The V and J genes are TRBV9 and TRBJ2-3; D is undetermined. V gave up 4 bases and J gave up 2 bases, with 5 bases separating them. The germline V gene encodes CDR1 SGDLS and CDR2 YYNGEE. The CDR3 runs 12 residues. CDR3 DNA sequence: TGTGCCAGCAGCCGCGCCACAGATACGCAGTATTTT. It encodes CASSRATDTQYF.

The genes are TRBV19 and TRBJ1-6; D remains ambiguous. This CDR3 contains 16 residues. CDR1 and CDR2 from the germline V gene are LNHDA and SQIVND (reference sequence). Trimming took off 7 bases at V and 4 bases at J, with 17 bases between the two ends. The CDR3 sequence is CASTWTVAGYNSPLHF. The CDR3 DNA reads TGTGCCAGTACCTGGACCGTCGCCGGGTATAATTCACCCCTCCACTTT.

The rearrangement uses TRBV5-1 and TRBJ2-1, with 9 bases lining up with TRBD2. This CDR3 region has 16 residues. Germline V gene sequence: CDR1 SGHRS, CDR2 YFSETQ. J gave up 2 bases and V 4 bases, and 7 bases lay outside the gene matches. In nucleotides, the CDR3 is TGCGCCAGCAGCACCCATAGCGGGAGTACCTACAATGAGCAGTTCTTC. This gives the protein CASSTHSGSTYNEQFF.